Listed here are 20 T cell receptor beta chains from one sample, sequenced in a study of T cell responses to AZD1222 COVID-19 vaccine (dated by TCRdb to the early 2020s). Library preparation was by the immunoSEQ multiplex PCR assay. This immuneACCESS table, as held by TCRdb, lists in-frame sequences with V and J called but not all clones. Of the missing ones, under half trace to an unresolved V gene in checked studies; the others have no known cause. For this sample the table gives over 85,000 clones, of which 90% to 95% were detected only once. Approximately 12% of the sample is taken by the ten largest. The time point label, as the study defines it: baseline before first vaccination. The sample was peripheral blood, taken on day 0 of AZD1222 vaccination. These receptors came from an adult in good health.

The chain employs TRBV14 and TRBJ2-5; the match to TRBD1 covers 7 bases. V dropped 5 bases and J dropped 4; count of bases not matched to a gene: 4. The CDR3 covers 13 residues. The germline CDR1 and CDR2 sequences are SGHDN and FVKESK. The CDR3 DNA reads as TGTGCCAGCAGCTTTGCAGGGGGAGAGACCCAGTACTTC. This gives the protein CASSFAGGETQYF.

V is TRBV18 and J is TRBJ1-2; no reliable D call. The length of the CDR3 is 14 residues. Between the trimmed V and J ends, which lost 3 bases and 8 bases, there was a span of 16 bases. Germline CDR1 and CDR2: KGHSH and LQKENI. This CDR3 is CASSPGPAPGGYTF. The CDR3 nucleotides read TGTGCCAGCTCACCCGGGCCAGCCCCGGGGGGCTACACCTTC.

The chain couples TRBV5-6 to TRBJ1-4; D ambiguous. This CDR3 is built from 14 residues. From germline, CDR1 is SGHDT and CDR2 YYEEEE. With 3 bases removed from V and 0 bases from J, the gap between germline ends came to 6 bases. CDR3 protein: CASSYKTTNEKLFF. DNA for the CDR3: TGTGCCAGCAGCTACAAGACAACTAATGAAAAACTGTTTTTT.

The rearrangement uses TRBV7-2 and TRBJ1-5, with TRBD1 as a possible D gene (5 bases). The CDR3 contains 15 residues. Germline V CDR1 and CDR2: SGHTA, FQGNSA. Trimming left V 3 bases short and J 0 bases short, with 9 bases between. CDR3 protein: CASSFGASSNQPQHF. For the CDR3, the DNA is TGTGCCAGCAGCTTCGGGGCTTCTAGCAATCAGCCCCAGCATTTT.

V is TRBV18 and J is TRBJ1-1; D is uncertain. Germline CDR1 and CDR2: KGHSH and LQKENI. The CDR3 extends over 17 amino acids. V gave up 3 bases and J gave up 0 bases, with 17 bases separating them. CDR3 sequence (DNA): TGTGCCAGCTCACCCCTATCCCGGAGGTCTATGAACACTGAAGCTTTCTTT. Amino acids: CASSPLSRRSMNTEAFF.

V gene TRBV5-4 combines with J gene TRBJ2-3; TRBD1 is a possible D gene (5 bases). This CDR3 contains 16 residues. The germline CDR1 and CDR2 sequences are SGHNT and YYREEE (reference sequence). V was pared by 0 bases and J by 0 bases, with 11 bases between. The CDR3 DNA sequence: TGTGCCAGCAGCTTGGCCAGTCAGGGTAGCACAGATACGCAGTATTTT. Protein: CASSLASQGSTDTQYF.

This chain links TRBV5-1 with TRBJ2-7; 7 bases agree with TRBD1. Germline CDR1 SGHRS, CDR2 YFSETQ. The ends lost 7 bases at V and 3 bases at J; junction bases unmatched: 13. This CDR3 comprises 15 residues. DNA for the CDR3: TGCGCCAGCTCTCCCACCGGGACAGAAGTCTACGAGCAGTACTTC. Its protein is CASSPTGTEVYEQYF.

This chain links TRBV5-4 with TRBJ2-1; D ambiguous. This CDR3 has 13 residues. Germline CDR1 and CDR2: SGHNT and YYREEE (reference sequence). V lost 3 bases and J 4 bases, leaving 8 bases between the germline ends. CDR3 DNA: TGTGCCAGCAGCTCTGGAAGTTACAATGAGCAGTTCTTC. Residues: CASSSGSYNEQFF.

This CDR3 is CASSPTMGGPPLHF. CDR3 in DNA: TGTGCCAGCAGCCCCACTATGGGGGGGCCACCCCTCCACTTT. The V call is TRBV13, the J call TRBJ1-6, with D possibly TRBD1 on 6 matching bases. V lost 5 bases, J lost 11 bases, and 16 bases lay in between. CDR1 and CDR2 from the germline V gene are PRHDT and FYEKMQ (reference sequence). CDR3 length: 14 amino acids.

The genes are TRBV12-5 and TRBJ2-3; the D gene is possibly TRBD2 (5 bases). The CDR3 consists of 16 residues. Germline V CDR1 and CDR2: LGHNT, FRNRAP. V gave up 1 base and J gave up 5 bases, with 16 bases separating them. This CDR3 is CASGLGRMGTIDTQYF. In DNA, the CDR3 is TGTGCTAGTGGTTTGGGGAGGATGGGAACCATAGATACGCAGTATTTT.

The chain is built from TRBV19 and TRBJ1-1, with unresolved D. Trimming cost V 4 bases and J 1 base, with 7 bases left between them. Germline lookup yields CDR1 LNHDA and CDR2 SQIVND (reference sequence). The CDR3 has 13 amino acids. Here the CDR3 DNA reads TGTGCCAGTAGTACCGGAGGGAACACTGAAGCTTTCTTT. This codes for CASSTGGNTEAFF.

CDR3 sequence: CASSDRVGEKLFF. DNA for the CDR3: TGTGCCAGCAGTGATCGGGTGGGAGAAAAACTGTTTTTT. The chain is built from TRBV3-1 (or the pseudogene TRBV3-2) and TRBJ1-4; unclear D gene. The CDR3 extends over 13 amino acids. The V and J ends lost 6 bases and 8 bases respectively, with 13 bases between them. Germline CDR1 and CDR2: LGHDT and YNNKEL (reference sequence).

This rearrangement joins TRBV3-1 (or the pseudogene TRBV3-2) to TRBJ1-3, with D uncertain. Germline CDR1 is LGHDT and CDR2 is YNNKEL (reference sequence). The CDR3 totals 15 residues. V was pared by 1 base and J by 0 bases, with 7 bases between. The CDR3 loop reads CASSQVGSSGNTIYF. CDR3 sequence (DNA): TGTGCCAGCAGCCAAGTCGGGAGCTCTGGAAACACCATATATTTT.

The J gene is TRBJ1-2, the V gene TRBV12-5; D gene ambiguous. The CDR3 is 18 residues long. V lost 0 bases and J lost 3, with 20 bases in between. CDR1 and CDR2 from the germline V gene are LGHNT and FRNRAP. The CDR3 nucleotides are TGTGCTAGTGGTTTGGTACAGAGAGGGAGCCCCCCCTACTATGGCTACACCTTC. Protein: CASGLVQRGSPPYYGYTF.

This CDR3 reads CASSEGGQGVFGEQFF. CDR3 bases: TGTGCCAGCAGTGAAGGTGGACAGGGGGTTTTTGGTGAGCAGTTCTTC. V usage is TRBV2 and J usage is TRBJ2-1; 10 nucleotides match TRBD1. The CDR3 covers 16 residues. Trimming cost V 1 base and J 9 bases; bases outside gene matches: 9. In germline, CDR1 is SNHLY, CDR2 FYNNEI. Full variable domain (missing parts from reference TRBV2 and TRBJ2-1): EPEVTQTPSHQVTQMGQEVILRCVPISNHLYFYWYRQILGQKVEFLVSFYNNEISEKSEIFDDQFSVERPDGSNFTLKIRSTKLEDSAMYFCASSEGGQGVFGEQFFGPGTRLTVL.

The rearrangement joins TRBV4-1 to TRBJ2-7, with TRBD2 as a possible D gene (6 bases). Trimming pared 0 bases from V and 0 bases from J, leaving 15 bases between. Germline CDR1 reads MGHRA; CDR2 reads YSYEKL. The length of the CDR3 is 17 residues. The CDR3 region is CASSQERTGLSSYEQYF. CDR3 coding DNA: TGCGCCAGCAGCCAAGAGAGGACGGGACTCAGCTCCTACGAGCAGTACTTC.

The genes are TRBV19 and TRBJ1-6, with D possibly being TRBD1 (6 bases). CDR1 and CDR2 from the germline V gene are LNHDA and SQIVND (reference sequence). V shed 5 bases and J shed 7 bases, with 12 bases lying between them. CDR3 size: 14 residues. CDR3 DNA: TGTGCCAGTAGTGTGACAGGTGGGAATTCACCCCTCCACTTT. Amino acids: CASSVTGGNSPLHF.

The chain joins TRBV5-5 to TRBJ2-2; D is undetermined. This CDR3 has 13 residues. Germline lookup yields CDR1 SGHKS and CDR2 YYEKEE (reference sequence). V lost 2 bases and J 3 bases, leaving 5 bases between the germline ends. CDR3 in amino acids: CASSLLDTGELFF. CDR3 DNA: TGTGCCAGCAGCTTACTCGACACCGGGGAGCTGTTTTTT.

V and J are TRBV4-1 and TRBJ2-7; unclear D gene. Trimming left V 5 bases short and J 5 bases short, with 16 bases between. CDR1 MGHRA and CDR2 YSYEKL come from the germline V gene. This CDR3 has 14 residues. The CDR3 region has the DNA TGCGCCAGCAGCGCCACCCCTAGTAGGAACGAGCAGTACTTC. Protein: CASSATPSRNEQYF.

V and J are TRBV6-2 or TRBV6-3 and TRBJ2-4, with 9 positions matching TRBD2. Germline-derived CDR1 and CDR2 are MNHEY and SVGEGT. This CDR3 region has 15 residues. The ends lost 5 bases at V and 4 bases at J; junction bases unmatched: 6. The CDR3 spells CASSAGGISKNIQYF. The CDR3 DNA sequence: TGTGCCAGCAGTGCGGGGGGGATTTCTAAAAACATTCAGTACTTC.